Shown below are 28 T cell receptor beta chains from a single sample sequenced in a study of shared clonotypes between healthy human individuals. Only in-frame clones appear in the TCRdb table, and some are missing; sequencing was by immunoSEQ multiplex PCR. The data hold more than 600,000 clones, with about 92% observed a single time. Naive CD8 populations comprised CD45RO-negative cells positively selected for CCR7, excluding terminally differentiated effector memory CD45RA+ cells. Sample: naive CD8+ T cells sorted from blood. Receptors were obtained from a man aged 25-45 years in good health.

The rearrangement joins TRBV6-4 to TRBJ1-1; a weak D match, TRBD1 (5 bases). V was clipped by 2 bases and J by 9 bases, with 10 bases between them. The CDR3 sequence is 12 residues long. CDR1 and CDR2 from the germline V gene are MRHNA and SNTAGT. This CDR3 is CASSDDSLQAFF. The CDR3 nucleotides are TGTGCCAGCAGTGACGACAGTCTACAAGCTTTCTTT.

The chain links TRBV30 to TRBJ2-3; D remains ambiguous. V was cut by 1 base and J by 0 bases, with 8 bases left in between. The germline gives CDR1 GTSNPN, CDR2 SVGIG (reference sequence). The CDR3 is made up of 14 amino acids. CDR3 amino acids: CAWSELGSTDTQYF. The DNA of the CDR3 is TGTGCCTGGAGTGAGCTAGGAAGCACAGATACGCAGTATTTT.

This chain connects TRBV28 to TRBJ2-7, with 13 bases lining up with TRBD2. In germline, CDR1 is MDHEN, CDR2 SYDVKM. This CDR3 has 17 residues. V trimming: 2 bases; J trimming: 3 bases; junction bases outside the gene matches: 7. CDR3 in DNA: TGTGCCAGCAGTTTAGGACTAGCGGGAGTCCCTTTCTACGAGCAGTACTTC. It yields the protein CASSLGLAGVPFYEQYF.

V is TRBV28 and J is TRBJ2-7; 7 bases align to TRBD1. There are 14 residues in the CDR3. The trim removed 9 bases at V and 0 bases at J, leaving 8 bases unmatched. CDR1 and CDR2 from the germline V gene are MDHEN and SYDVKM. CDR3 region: CASDRTGSSYEQYF. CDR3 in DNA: TGTGCCAGTGACCGGACAGGAAGCTCCTACGAGCAGTACTTC. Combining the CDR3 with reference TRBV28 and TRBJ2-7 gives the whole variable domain DVKVTQSSRYLVKRTGEKVFLECVQDMDHENMFWYRQDPGLGLRLIYFSYDVKMKEKGDIPEGYSVSREKKERFSLILESASTNQTSMYLCASDRTGSSYEQYFGPGTRLTVT.

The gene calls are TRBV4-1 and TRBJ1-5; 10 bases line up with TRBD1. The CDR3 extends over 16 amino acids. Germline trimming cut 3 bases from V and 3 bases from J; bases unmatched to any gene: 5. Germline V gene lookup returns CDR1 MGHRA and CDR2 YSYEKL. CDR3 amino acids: CASSHRDRGINQPQHF. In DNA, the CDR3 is TGCGCCAGCAGCCACCGGGACAGGGGAATCAATCAGCCCCAGCATTTT.

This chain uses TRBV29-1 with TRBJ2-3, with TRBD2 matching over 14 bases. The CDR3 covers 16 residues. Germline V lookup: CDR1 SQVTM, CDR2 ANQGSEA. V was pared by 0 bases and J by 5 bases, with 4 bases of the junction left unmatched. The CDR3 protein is CSVEDGTSGRRDTQYF. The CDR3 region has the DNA TGCAGCGTTGAAGACGGGACTAGCGGGAGACGAGATACGCAGTATTTT.

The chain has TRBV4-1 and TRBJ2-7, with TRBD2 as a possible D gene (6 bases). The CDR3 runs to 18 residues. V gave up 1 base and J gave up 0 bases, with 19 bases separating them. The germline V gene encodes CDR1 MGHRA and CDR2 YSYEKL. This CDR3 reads CASSQVWVPRGISYEQYF. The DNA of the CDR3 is TGCGCCAGCAGCCAAGTTTGGGTCCCCCGGGGGATCTCCTACGAGCAGTACTTC.

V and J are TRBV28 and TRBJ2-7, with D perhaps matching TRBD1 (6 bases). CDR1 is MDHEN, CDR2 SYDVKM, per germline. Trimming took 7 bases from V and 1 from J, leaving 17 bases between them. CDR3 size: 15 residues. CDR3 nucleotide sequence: TGTGCCAGCACCTTTCAGGGGACAAGATCCTACGAGCAGTACTTC. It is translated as CASTFQGTRSYEQYF.

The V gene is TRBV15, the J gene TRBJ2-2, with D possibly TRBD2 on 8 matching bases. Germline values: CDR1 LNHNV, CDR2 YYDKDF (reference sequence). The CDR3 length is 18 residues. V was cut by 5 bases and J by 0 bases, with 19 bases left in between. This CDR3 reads CATSSREGGQSNTGELFF. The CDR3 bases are TGTGCCACCAGCTCTCGGGAGGGGGGACAGTCGAACACCGGGGAGCTGTTTTTT.

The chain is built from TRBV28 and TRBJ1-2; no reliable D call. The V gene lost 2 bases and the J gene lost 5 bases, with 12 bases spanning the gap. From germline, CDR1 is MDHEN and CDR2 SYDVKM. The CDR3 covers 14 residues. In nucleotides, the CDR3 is TGTGCCAGCAGTTTAGGGGAGGATACGTATGGCTACACCTTC. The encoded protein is CASSLGEDTYGYTF.

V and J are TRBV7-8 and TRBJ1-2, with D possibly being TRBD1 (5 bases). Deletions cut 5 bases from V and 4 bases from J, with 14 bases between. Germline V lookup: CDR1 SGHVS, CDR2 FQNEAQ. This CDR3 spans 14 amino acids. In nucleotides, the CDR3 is TGTGCCAGCAGCCTAGTGATCACAGGCTATGGCTACACCTTC. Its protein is CASSLVITGYGYTF.

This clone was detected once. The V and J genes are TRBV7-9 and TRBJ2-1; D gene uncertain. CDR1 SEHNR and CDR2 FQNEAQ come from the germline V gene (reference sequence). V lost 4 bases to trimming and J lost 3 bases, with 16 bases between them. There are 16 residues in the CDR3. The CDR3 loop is CASSSIRATNYNEQFF. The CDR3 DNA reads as TGTGCCAGCAGCTCAATCAGAGCTACGAACTACAATGAGCAGTTCTTC. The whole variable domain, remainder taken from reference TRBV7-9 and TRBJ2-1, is DTGVSQNPRHKITKRGQNVTFRCDPISEHNRLYWYRQTLGQGPEFLTYFQNEAQLEKSRLLSDRFSAERPKGSFSTLEIQRTEQGDSAMYLCASSSIRATNYNEQFFGPGTRLTVL.

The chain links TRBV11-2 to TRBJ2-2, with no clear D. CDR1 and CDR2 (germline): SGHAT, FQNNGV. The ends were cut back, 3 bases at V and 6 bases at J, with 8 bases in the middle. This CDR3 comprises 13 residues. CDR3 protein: CASSLEFAGELFF. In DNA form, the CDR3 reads TGTGCCAGCAGCTTGGAGTTCGCCGGGGAGCTGTTTTTT.

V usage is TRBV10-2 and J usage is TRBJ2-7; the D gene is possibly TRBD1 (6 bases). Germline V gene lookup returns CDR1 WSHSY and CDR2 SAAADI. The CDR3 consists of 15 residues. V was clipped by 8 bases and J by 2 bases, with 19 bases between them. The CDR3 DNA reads TGCGCCAGCGGAATTAAGGGGGACCCGCCCTACGAGCAGTACTTC. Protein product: CASGIKGDPPYEQYF.

The CDR3 loop reads CASSFGTYEQYF. The DNA for the CDR3 is TGTGCCAGCAGCTTCGGGACCTACGAGCAGTACTTC. The V call is TRBV7-2, the J call TRBJ2-7, with D tentatively TRBD2 (5 bases). CDR1 and CDR2 from the germline V gene are SGHTA and FQGNSA. CDR3 size: 12 residues. Trimming left V 3 bases short and J 2 bases short, with 5 bases between.

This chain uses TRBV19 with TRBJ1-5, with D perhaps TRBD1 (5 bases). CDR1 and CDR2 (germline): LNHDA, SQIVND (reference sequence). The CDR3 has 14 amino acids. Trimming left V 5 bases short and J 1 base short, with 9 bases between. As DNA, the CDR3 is TGTGCCAGTAGTTTACAGGAAAGCAATCAGCCCCAGCATTTT. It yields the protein CASSLQESNQPQHF.

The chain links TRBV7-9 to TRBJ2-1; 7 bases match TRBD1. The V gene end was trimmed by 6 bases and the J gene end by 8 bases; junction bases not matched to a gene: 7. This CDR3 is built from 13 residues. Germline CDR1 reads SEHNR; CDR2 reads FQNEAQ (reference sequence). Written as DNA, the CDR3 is TGTGCCAGCAGACCGGATGACAGGGATGAGCAGTTCTTC. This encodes CASRPDDRDEQFF.

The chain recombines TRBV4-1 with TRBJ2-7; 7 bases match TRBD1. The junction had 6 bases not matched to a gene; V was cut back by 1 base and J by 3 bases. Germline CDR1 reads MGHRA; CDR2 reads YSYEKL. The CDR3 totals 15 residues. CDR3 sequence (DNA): TGCGCCAGCAGCCAAGGGGAAGGGGGCGGCTACGAGCAGTACTTC. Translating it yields CASSQGEGGGYEQYF.

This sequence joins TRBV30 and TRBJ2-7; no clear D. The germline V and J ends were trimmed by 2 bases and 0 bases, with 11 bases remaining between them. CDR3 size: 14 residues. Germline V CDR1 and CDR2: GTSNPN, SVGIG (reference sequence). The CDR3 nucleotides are TGTGCCTGGAGTAATGACCGAAGCTCCTACGAGCAGTACTTC. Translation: CAWSNDRSSYEQYF.

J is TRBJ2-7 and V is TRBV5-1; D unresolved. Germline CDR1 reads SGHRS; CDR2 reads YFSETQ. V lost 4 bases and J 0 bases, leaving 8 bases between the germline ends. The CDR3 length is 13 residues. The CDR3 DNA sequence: TGCGCCAGCAGCGTGCCAAGCTCCTACGAGCAGTACTTC. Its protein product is CASSVPSSYEQYF.

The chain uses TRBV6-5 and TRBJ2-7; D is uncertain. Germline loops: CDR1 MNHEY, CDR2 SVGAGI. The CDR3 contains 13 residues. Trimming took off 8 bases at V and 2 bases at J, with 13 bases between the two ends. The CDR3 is CASSIAQTYEQYF. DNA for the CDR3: TGTGCCAGCTCAATAGCTCAGACCTACGAGCAGTACTTC.

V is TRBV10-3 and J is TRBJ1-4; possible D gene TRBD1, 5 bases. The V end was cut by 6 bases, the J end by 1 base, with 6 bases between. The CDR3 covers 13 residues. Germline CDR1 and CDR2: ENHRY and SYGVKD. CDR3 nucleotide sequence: TGTGCCATCAGCGGGGGAACTAATGAAAAACTGTTTTTT. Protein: CAISGGTNEKLFF.

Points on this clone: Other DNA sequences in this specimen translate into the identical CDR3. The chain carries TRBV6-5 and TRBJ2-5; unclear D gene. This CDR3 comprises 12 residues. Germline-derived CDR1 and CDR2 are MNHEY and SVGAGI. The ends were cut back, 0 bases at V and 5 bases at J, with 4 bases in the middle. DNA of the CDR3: TGTGCCAGCAGTTACTCGAGGGAGACCCAGTACTTC. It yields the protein CASSYSRETQYF.

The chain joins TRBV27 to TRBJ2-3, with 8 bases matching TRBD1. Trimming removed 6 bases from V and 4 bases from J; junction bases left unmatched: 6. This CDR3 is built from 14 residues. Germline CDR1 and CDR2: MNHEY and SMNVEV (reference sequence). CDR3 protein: CASSQGAYPDTQYF. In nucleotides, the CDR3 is TGTGCCAGCAGCCAGGGGGCCTATCCAGATACGCAGTATTTT.

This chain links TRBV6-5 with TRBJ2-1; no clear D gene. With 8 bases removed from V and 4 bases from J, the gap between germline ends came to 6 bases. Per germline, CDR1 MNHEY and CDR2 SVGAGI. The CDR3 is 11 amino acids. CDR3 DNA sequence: TGTGCCAGCGGGATTTACAATGAGCAGTTCTTC. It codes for CASGIYNEQFF.

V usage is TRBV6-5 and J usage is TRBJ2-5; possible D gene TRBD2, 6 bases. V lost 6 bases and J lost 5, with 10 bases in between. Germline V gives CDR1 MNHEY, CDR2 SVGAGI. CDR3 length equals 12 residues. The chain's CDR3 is CASSHGGETQYF. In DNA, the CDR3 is TGTGCCAGCAGCCACGGGGGTGAGACCCAGTACTTC.

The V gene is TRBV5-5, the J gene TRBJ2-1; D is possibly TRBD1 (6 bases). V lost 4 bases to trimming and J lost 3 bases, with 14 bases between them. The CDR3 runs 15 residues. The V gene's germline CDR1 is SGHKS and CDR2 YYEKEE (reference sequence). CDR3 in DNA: TGTGCCAGCAGCACCACGGGACAAGACTACAATGAGCAGTTCTTC. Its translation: CASSTTGQDYNEQFF.

The CDR3 region is CASSLGGTTNEKLFF. The DNA of the CDR3 is TGCGCCAGCAGCTTGGGCGGGACAACTAATGAAAAACTGTTTTTT. This chain joins TRBV5-1 and TRBJ1-4; no reliable D call. V was clipped by 0 bases and J by 0 bases, with 6 bases between them. The CDR3 is 15 amino acids. Germline V gene data show CDR1 as SGHRS and CDR2 as YFSETQ.